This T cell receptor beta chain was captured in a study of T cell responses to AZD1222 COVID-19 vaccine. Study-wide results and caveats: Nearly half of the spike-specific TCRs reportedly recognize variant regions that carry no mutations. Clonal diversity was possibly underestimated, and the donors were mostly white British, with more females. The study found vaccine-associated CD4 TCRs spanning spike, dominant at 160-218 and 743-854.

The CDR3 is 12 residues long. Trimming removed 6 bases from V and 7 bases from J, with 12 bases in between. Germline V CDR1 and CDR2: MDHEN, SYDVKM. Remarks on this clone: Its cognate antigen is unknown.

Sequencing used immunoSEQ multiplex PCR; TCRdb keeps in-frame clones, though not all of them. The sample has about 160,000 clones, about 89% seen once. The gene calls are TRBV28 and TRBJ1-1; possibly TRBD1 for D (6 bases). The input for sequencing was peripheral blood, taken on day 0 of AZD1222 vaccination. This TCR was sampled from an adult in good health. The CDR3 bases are TGTGCCAGCAGCGACAACAGGGTTGAAGCTTTCTTT. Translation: CASSDNRVEAFF.